This T cell receptor beta chain was captured in a study of cytomegalovirus exposure and HLA in healthy donors. Whole-study results and caveats: A later analysis by the authors found several of the most significant clusters apparently linked to common viral pathogens. Upon later analysis, TCR association rates were observed to vary by HLA locus, being highest for DRB1 and lowest for HLA-C. Investigators reported 150 to 200 TCR beta chains as tied to cytomegalovirus.

The PCR used 60 Vbeta and 13 Jbeta primers. Repertoires were generated with immunoSEQ multiplex PCR, while TCRdb's copy carries only in-frame clones and drops some. The sample consists of under 110,000 clones, about 81% of them appearing once. Details on this clone: Its antigen is as yet unknown.

The TCR was taken from a man aged 45-65 years in good health and CMV-seronegative. The sequenced sample consisted of PBMCs.

CDR3 protein: CASSAYSGTGYEQYF. CDR3 nucleotides: TGTGCCAGCAGCGCCTACTCCGGGACAGGGTACGAGCAGTACTTC. The chain couples TRBV2 to TRBJ2-7, with 9 bases fitting TRBD1. CDR1 and CDR2 from the germline V gene are SNHLY and FYNNEI. This CDR3 comprises 15 residues. The V segment lost 6 bases and the J segment 4 bases; nucleotides outside the gene matches: 10.